These 22 T cell receptor beta chains originate from one sample sequenced in a study of early T cells in non-severe SARS-CoV-2 infection. Each CDR3 protein gets one entry after TCRdb re-called the 5' RACE reads with MiXCR. Here the sample spans about 56,000 distinct CDR3 sequences, roughly 16% being singletons. This specimen consisted of whole blood, obtained at baseline. The receptor source for this set is an adult who was a healthcare worker with PCR-confirmed SARS-CoV-2 infection or an uninfected control (not recorded which).

This clonotype was picked up a small number of times. The chain links TRBV20-1 to TRBJ2-3, with 9 bases aligning to TRBD2. Germline loops: CDR1 DFQATT, CDR2 SNEGSKA (reference sequence). V lost 3 bases, J lost 3 bases, and 10 bases stayed unmatched. The length of the CDR3 is 16 residues. In DNA, the CDR3 is TGCAGTGCTAGTCCTAGCGGGGCTTCCGGGACAGATACGCAGTATTTT. Translated, it gives CSASPSGASGTDTQYF.

This clonotype was observed many times. The rearrangement links TRBV3-1 to TRBJ1-2; TRBD1 matches at 8 bases. Germline CDR1 and CDR2: LGHDT and YNNKEL (reference sequence). The CDR3 has 15 residues. V was clipped by 4 bases and J by 6 bases; unmatched bases: 10. The CDR3 nucleotides read TGTGCCAGCAGCCCTGGAATTGACAGGGGCCATGGCTACACCTTC. Translated: CASSPGIDRGHGYTF.

This clonotype was counted only a few times. The genes are TRBV15 and TRBJ1-2, with D hard to call. The CDR3 sequence is 12 residues long. V was shortened by 5 bases and J by 3 bases, with 7 bases between the two germline ends. Per germline, CDR1 LNHNV and CDR2 YYDKDF (reference sequence). The CDR3 nucleotides are TGTGCCACCAGCCCCTCTTACTATGGCTACACCTTC. As protein: CATSPSYYGYTF.

This chain joins TRBV4-2 and TRBJ2-2; D is uncertain. CDR1 is LGHNA, CDR2 YNFKEQ, per germline. V shed 0 bases and J shed 1 base, with 15 bases lying between them. CDR3 size: 18 residues. CDR3 sequence reads: CASSQELVRALNTGELFF. The CDR3 region has the DNA TGTGCCAGCAGCCAAGAATTGGTACGGGCCCTGAACACCGGGGAGCTGTTTTTT.

The gene calls are TRBV5-1 and TRBJ2-7; 8 nucleotides agree with TRBD2. The germline V gene encodes CDR1 SGHRS and CDR2 YFSETQ. J gave up 4 bases and V 4 bases, and 10 bases lay outside the gene matches. CDR3 size: 15 residues. This CDR3 is CASSPFAGGLYEQYF. The CDR3 region has the DNA TGCGCCAGCAGCCCCTTCGCGGGGGGCCTTTACGAGCAGTACTTC.

This sequence joins TRBV6-2 or TRBV6-3 and TRBJ1-2, with D possibly matching TRBD1 (6 bases). V was trimmed by 4 bases and J by 8 bases, leaving 20 bases between them. The CDR3 runs 15 residues. Germline CDR1 reads MNHEY; CDR2 reads SVGEGT. The CDR3 DNA reads TGTGCCAGCAGTTTAAGAGGATCAGGGGTAGAGGGCTACACCTTC. It translates to CASSLRGSGVEGYTF.

This clonotype appeared a few times. The chain recombines TRBV10-3 with TRBJ2-7, with 10 bases lining up with TRBD2. The length of the CDR3 is 15 residues. Trimming at V came to 2 bases and at J to 5 bases, leaving 6 bases not matched to a gene. Germline-derived CDR1 and CDR2 are ENHRY and SYGVKD. The CDR3 nucleotides are TGTGCCATCAGTGAGGAATTGGGACTAGCGAACGAGCAGTACTTC. Residues: CAISEELGLANEQYF.

In its sample, this clonotype was seen many times. The DNA for the CDR3 is TGTGCCAGCAGCCAAGGGGGGGATCAGCCCCAGCATTTT. This translates into CASSQGGDQPQHF. The chain links TRBV3-1 to TRBJ1-5; possible D gene TRBD1, 5 bases. V was shortened by 1 base and J by 5 bases, with 6 bases between the two germline ends. This CDR3 comprises 13 residues. Germline CDR1 and CDR2: LGHDT and YNNKEL (reference sequence). The whole variable domain, remainder taken from reference TRBV3-1 and TRBJ1-5, is DTAVSQTPKYLVTQMGNDKSIKCEQNLGHDTMYWYKQDSKKFLKIMFSYNNKELIINETVPNRFSPKSPDKAHLNLHINSLELGDSAVYFCASSQGGDQPQHFGDGTRLSIL.

In this sample, this clonotype turned up many times. This chain connects TRBV28 to TRBJ2-7; D is unresolved. The CDR3 totals 15 residues. CDR1 is MDHEN and CDR2 is SYDVKM in the germline V gene. Trimming removed 1 base from V and 2 bases from J, with 12 bases in between. CDR3 DNA: TGTGCCAGCAGTTTATCCTCGGTCGGAACCTACGAGCAGTACTTC. This translates into CASSLSSVGTYEQYF.

This clonotype was counted many times. The chain carries TRBV27 and TRBJ2-2; D tentatively reads TRBD1 or TRBD2 (5 bases each). The CDR3 length is 16 residues. V dropped 1 base and J dropped 3 bases, with 12 bases sitting between them. Germline V gene sequence: CDR1 MNHEY, CDR2 SMNVEV (reference sequence). CDR3 in DNA: TGTGCCAGCAGTTTATGGGGACCGGGTGACACCGGGGAGCTGTTTTTT. It codes for CASSLWGPGDTGELFF.

The J gene is TRBJ2-7, the V gene TRBV5-4; 9 nucleotides agree with TRBD1. After removal of 1 base from V and 7 bases from J, the junction contained 6 bases not matched to a gene. The CDR3 spans 14 residues. The germline V gene has CDR1 SGHNT and CDR2 YYREEE (reference sequence). The CDR3 here is CASSLRQGTGEQYF. DNA of the CDR3: TGTGCCAGCAGCTTGAGGCAGGGGACAGGGGAGCAGTACTTC.

CDR3 sequence reads: CASSIGLARAETQYF. The CDR3 DNA follows: TGTGCCAGCAGCATAGGACTAGCTCGAGCGGAGACCCAGTACTTC. The rearrangement uses TRBV5-5 and TRBJ2-5, with 8 bases lining up with TRBD2. V dropped 4 bases and J dropped 5; count of bases not matched to a gene: 10. The germline V gene encodes CDR1 SGHKS and CDR2 YYEKEE (reference sequence). The CDR3 extends over 15 amino acids.

CDR3 sequence reads: CSASRGQGADEQYF. The CDR3 DNA follows: TGCAGTGCTAGCCGGGGACAGGGGGCGGACGAGCAGTACTTC. The chain links TRBV20-1 to TRBJ2-7; 12 positions match TRBD1. The CDR3 is 14 residues long. J was trimmed by 5 bases and V by 3 bases; bases with no gene match: 5. Germline values: CDR1 DFQATT, CDR2 SNEGSKA (reference sequence).

V is TRBV25-1 and J is TRBJ2-7; maybe TRBD2 (6 bases). This CDR3 is built from 13 residues. From germline, CDR1 is MGHDK and CDR2 SYGVNS. V dropped 5 bases and J dropped 0 bases, with 8 bases sitting between them. The CDR3 DNA sequence: TGTGCCAGCAGTCGGGAGCGCTCCTACGAGCAGTACTTC. Its protein product is CASSRERSYEQYF.

This clonotype was seen at least ten times. J is TRBJ1-3 and V is TRBV11-2, with D possibly being TRBD1 (6 bases). CDR3 length: 13 residues. CDR1 is SGHAT, CDR2 FQNNGV, per germline. Between the trimmed V and J ends, which lost 4 bases and 7 bases, there was a span of 11 bases. The CDR3 DNA follows: TGTGCCAGCAGCTCCGGACAGCAGAACACCATATATTTT. Protein: CASSSGQQNTIYF.

This clonotype was detected ten times or more. This rearrangement joins TRBV2 to TRBJ2-1; 9 bases line up with TRBD2. CDR3 length: 15 residues. Germline V gene data show CDR1 as SNHLY and CDR2 as FYNNEI. After removal of 0 bases from V and 8 bases from J, the junction contained 5 bases not matched to a gene. This CDR3 is CASSEARGRVDEQFF. The CDR3 DNA reads TGTGCCAGCAGTGAAGCGCGCGGGAGGGTTGATGAGCAGTTCTTC.

This clonotype was found a few times. The chain links TRBV18 to TRBJ2-7; a weak D match, TRBD1 (5 bases). Germline V gives CDR1 KGHSH, CDR2 LQKENI. The V end lost 3 bases, the J end lost 3 bases, and 12 bases lay between the germline ends. The length of the CDR3 is 14 residues. The CDR3 sequence is CASSPATEHYEQYF. The CDR3 DNA reads as TGTGCCAGCTCACCGGCGACAGAGCACTACGAGCAGTACTTC.

About this clonotype itself: A read error may be the cause here, since a much bigger clone is one base away. The chain couples TRBV3-1 to TRBJ2-2; tentatively, D is TRBD1 (6 bases). Germline V lookup: CDR1 LGHDT, CDR2 YNNKEL (reference sequence). This CDR3 is 15 amino acids long. V lost 3 bases and J lost 6, with 14 bases in between. The CDR3 DNA reads TGTGCCAGCAGCCAGTCCAACAGGGAGTCCGGGGAGCTGTTTTTT. Its protein product is CASSQSNRESGELFF.

This clonotype has just a few counts. The chain couples TRBV6-1 to TRBJ2-7; no definite D call. Germline loops: CDR1 MNHNS, CDR2 SASEGT. Between the trimmed V and J ends, which lost 9 bases and 7 bases, there was a span of 19 bases. The CDR3 loop spans 13 amino acids. CDR3 nucleotides: TGTGCCAGTCCGTCGCCCTCGCTGACGGAGCAGTACTTC. Translated: CASPSPSLTEQYF.

This clonotype appeared many times. The V gene is TRBV9, the J gene TRBJ2-7; unclear D gene. V was clipped by 0 bases and J by 2 bases, with 18 bases between them. Germline V gene sequence: CDR1 SGDLS, CDR2 YYNGEE. The CDR3 contains 17 residues. CDR3 bases: TGTGCCAGCAGCGTAGACGTCCTCCCTACCCGGCCCTACGAGCAGTACTTC. Its translation: CASSVDVLPTRPYEQYF.

This clonotype was counted at least ten times. V and J are TRBV18 and TRBJ2-5; 7 bases align to TRBD2. The CDR3 length is 17 residues. From germline, CDR1 is KGHSH and CDR2 LQKENI. J lost 3 bases, V lost 3 bases, and 13 bases had no gene match. This CDR3 reads CASSPPRRSGLEETQYF. The CDR3 DNA sequence: TGTGCCAGCTCACCCCCCAGGCGTAGCGGACTAGAAGAGACCCAGTACTTC.

DNA for the CDR3: TGCGCCAGCAGCCCCGGACTAGCGGGGGGAATAGATACGCAGTATTTT. This codes for CASSPGLAGGIDTQYF. The chain links TRBV5-1 to TRBJ2-3; TRBD2 matches at 14 bases. The CDR3 consists of 16 residues. With 4 bases clipped from V and 5 bases from J, the junction kept 6 bases outside the gene matches. Germline CDR1 and CDR2: SGHRS and YFSETQ.